Listed here are 11 T cell receptor beta chains from one sample, sequenced in a study of vaccination and CD4 T cells after COVID-19. TCRdb re-derived calls from the PCR reads in MiXCR, one entry per CDR3 protein. The sample lists about 29,000 distinct CDR3 sequences, about 47% occurring once. Specified time point: late sampling 161 to 241 days after vaccination in three convalescent patients. This specimen was CD4+ T cells from blood, taken about 7 months after SARS-CoV-2 vaccination. The receptors here all came from a human donor who had recovered from COVID-19.

This clonotype showed up just a few times. The chain is built from TRBV19 and TRBJ1-1; maybe TRBD1 (5 bases). The ends were cut back, 6 bases at V and 1 base at J, with 12 bases in the middle. This CDR3 is built from 14 residues. The germline V gene encodes CDR1 LNHDA and CDR2 SQIVND (reference sequence). This CDR3 reads CASRRRQGNTEAFF. The CDR3 DNA follows: TGTGCCAGTAGAAGGCGGCAGGGGAACACTGAAGCTTTCTTT.

This clonotype was recorded a few times. This rearrangement joins TRBV7-9 to TRBJ2-3, with 12 bases that match TRBD2. Per germline, CDR1 SEHNR and CDR2 FQNEAQ (reference sequence). The CDR3 is 16 residues long. Germline trimming cut 4 bases from V and 6 bases from J; bases unmatched to any gene: 8. DNA of the CDR3: TGTGCCAGCAGCTGGAGGACTAGCGGGAAGACTGATACGCAGTATTTT. Amino acids: CASSWRTSGKTDTQYF.

This clonotype occurred a few times. This chain connects TRBV7-2 to TRBJ2-5; 8 positions agree with TRBD2. Looked up from germline, CDR1 is SGHTA and CDR2 is FQGNSA. This CDR3 region has 14 residues. The V segment lost 4 bases and the J segment 5 bases; nucleotides outside the gene matches: 6. The CDR3 DNA reads as TGTGCCAGCAGCTCCCGACTAGCGAGGGAGACCCAGTACTTC. It translates to CASSSRLARETQYF.

This clonotype was counted a few times. This chain links TRBV15 with TRBJ2-1, with TRBD1 as a possible D gene (5 bases). This CDR3 region has 14 residues. V was pared by 0 bases and J by 8 bases, with 11 bases between. Germline values: CDR1 LNHNV, CDR2 YYDKDF (reference sequence). As DNA, the CDR3 is TGTGCCACCAGCAGAGAAGGGGTTACCGATGAGCAGTTCTTC. This gives the protein CATSREGVTDEQFF. Drawing the rest from reference TRBV15 and TRBJ2-1, the complete variable domain is DAMVIQNPRYQVTQFGKPVTLSCSQTLNHNVMYWYQQKSSQAPKLLFHYYDKDFNNEADTPDNFQSRRPNTSFCFLDIRSPGLGDTAMYLCATSREGVTDEQFFGPGTRLTVL.

In its sample, this clonotype was seen once. CDR3 sequence reads: CASSSPGLADLTDTQYF. The CDR3 region has the DNA TGTGCCAGCAGTTCACCGGGACTAGCGGATCTGACGGATACGCAGTATTTT. The chain employs TRBV28 and TRBJ2-3, with 11 bases that match TRBD2. After removal of 4 bases from V and 6 bases from J, the junction contained 12 bases not matched to a gene. CDR3 length: 17 residues. In germline, CDR1 is MDHEN, CDR2 SYDVKM.

The sample holds a few counts of this clonotype. The chain links TRBV2 to TRBJ1-1; 9 bases are shared with TRBD1. V trimming: 8 bases; J trimming: 6 bases; junction bases outside the gene matches: 4. Germline V CDR1 and CDR2: SNHLY, FYNNEI. CDR3 length: 12 amino acids. CDR3 amino acids: CASGRQGAEAFF. The CDR3 DNA sequence: TGTGCCAGCGGCAGACAGGGGGCTGAAGCTTTCTTT.

The V gene is TRBV7-9, the J gene TRBJ1-4, with no clear D. Trimming shortened V by 5 bases and J by 6 bases, and 10 bases separated the two germline ends. Germline V gene lookup returns CDR1 SEHNR and CDR2 FQNEAQ (reference sequence). The CDR3 has 13 residues. The CDR3 spells CASSPPQDEKLFF. As DNA, the CDR3 is TGTGCCAGCAGCCCCCCCCAGGATGAAAAACTGTTTTTT.

The V call is TRBV6-1, the J call TRBJ2-2; a possible D gene is TRBD1 (6 bases). Trimming took off 6 bases at V and 0 bases at J, with 11 bases between the two ends. Germline V gene sequence: CDR1 MNHNS, CDR2 SASEGT. There are 15 residues in the CDR3. Here the CDR3 reads CASRTGTSNTGELFF. The CDR3 coding sequence is TGTGCCAGCAGAACGGGGACATCGAACACCGGGGAGCTGTTTTTT.

This clonotype has only a few counts. This chain uses TRBV6-1 with TRBJ1-1; the match to TRBD1 covers 7 bases. CDR1 MNHNS and CDR2 SASEGT come from the germline V gene. The length of the CDR3 is 14 residues. V was clipped by 6 bases and J by 4 bases; unmatched bases: 8. The CDR3 loop reads CASRSYRGRTEAFF. The CDR3 region has the DNA TGTGCCAGCAGATCTTACAGGGGTCGCACTGAAGCTTTCTTT.

This chain links TRBV2 with TRBJ1-2; D is unresolved. Trimming cost V 5 bases and J 1 base, with 5 bases left between them. This CDR3 is 12 amino acids long. From germline, CDR1 is SNHLY and CDR2 FYNNEI. The CDR3 spells CASSPNNYGYTF. The CDR3, as DNA: TGTGCCAGCAGTCCAAATAACTATGGCTACACCTTC.

This clonotype was recorded a few times. This chain uses TRBV20-1 with TRBJ2-3; 7 nucleotides match TRBD2. CDR1 and CDR2 (germline): DFQATT, SNEGSKA (reference sequence). The CDR3 covers 18 residues. With 6 bases clipped from V and 1 base from J, the junction kept 19 bases outside the gene matches. The CDR3 sequence is CSAAPAGGSSWGTDTQYF. As DNA, the CDR3 is TGCAGTGCCGCCCCCGCCGGCGGGAGTTCATGGGGCACAGATACGCAGTATTTT.